This T cell receptor beta chain emerged from a study of naive and memory T cell subsets. Broader study findings: Between naive and memory subsets, TCR abundance power law exponents differed.

In its sample, this clonotype was seen once. Antigen: not known. The CDR3 contains 13 residues. The germline V gene encodes CDR1 MNHNY and CDR2 SVGAGI (reference sequence). V shed 3 bases and J shed 5 bases, with 8 bases lying between them. Sequential positive selection took CD4 T cells first, then CD8 T cells. Two oligonucleotides, mixed equimolar, formed the beta constant-region primer covering TRBC1 and TRBC2. TCRdb recomputed calls from the UMI-ligation and nested PCR reads with MiXCR, one row per CDR3 protein. The table has 65,000 to 85,000 distinct CDR3 sequences, under 15% seen once; the top ten hold around 0.9%.

The V gene is TRBV6-6, the J gene TRBJ1-5, with unresolved D. The sequenced material came from central memory CD4+ T cells from blood. The clonotype was recovered from a human donor in good health. The CDR3 DNA is TGTGCCAGCAGTTATGGAACGGATCAGCCCCAGCATTTT. It specifies CASSYGTDQPQHF.